These 6 T cell receptor beta chains were sequenced from one sample in a study of Graves' ophthalmopathy and Graves' hyperthyroidism. Using RNA transcripts, the TCR beta CDR3 regions were amplified. RT-PCR was first run with HTBI primers, then multiplex PCR in a second round. In TCRdb, the multiplex PCR reads were re-called with MiXCR into one record per CDR3 protein. The table lists more than 300,000 distinct CDR3 sequences, 15% to 20% of them singletons. The source material was peripheral blood. The receptors here all came from an adult woman with stable Graves' hyperthyroidism.

In the case of this clonotype: The CDR3 does not close with the conserved phenylalanine or tryptophan, likely indicating a read error. The chain links TRBV20-1 to TRBJ2-7; 7 bases agree with TRBD2. Per germline, CDR1 DFQATT and CDR2 SNEGSKA (reference sequence). J was trimmed by 0 bases and V by 6 bases; bases with no gene match: 8. This CDR3 has 14 residues. The CDR3 loop is CSAKRGGSSYEQYY. DNA of the CDR3: TGCAGTGCGAAGAGGGGCGGGAGCTCCTACGAGCAGTACTAC.

Concerning this clonotype itself: A junction boundary mismatches the germline segment, possibly from a read error. The chain recombines TRBV13 with TRBJ2-6; 8 bases fit TRBD1. This CDR3 region has 18 residues. From germline, CDR1 is PRHDT and CDR2 FYEKMQ (reference sequence). The CDR3 region has the DNA TGTGCCAGCAGCTTAGGGACAGGGGCAAGCTCTGGGGTCAACGTCCTGACTTTC. Its translation: CASSLGTGASSGVNVLTF.

For this clonotype: Given a much more abundant clone one base away, this may be a read error. It is likely a read error, because the conserved phenylalanine at the end of the CDR3 is missing. The V gene is TRBV5-1, the J gene TRBJ2-2; 11 bases agree with TRBD1. Trimming took 2 bases from V and 6 from J; bases not matched to a gene: 6. There are 16 residues in the CDR3. Germline CDR1 and CDR2: SGHRS and YFSETQ. The chain's CDR3 is CASSFKAGQGAGELFV. DNA of the CDR3: TGCGCCAGCAGCTTTAAGGCGGGACAGGGGGCCGGGGAGCTGTTTGTT.

This clonotype came up a few times. The junction does not match germline at one end; this may be a read error. This chain connects TRBV6-2 or TRBV6-3 to TRBJ1-3; D remains unclear. CDR3 size: 13 residues. Germline V lookup: CDR1 MNHEY, CDR2 SVGEGT. In nucleotides, the CDR3 is TGTGCCAGCACTCCGGCCTCTGGAAACACCATATGTTTT. Protein sequence: CASTPASGNTICF.

This clonotype has a count of ten or more. The chain is built from TRBV6-2 or TRBV6-3 and TRBJ1-1; 8 nucleotides align to TRBD1. The CDR3 covers 12 residues. CDR1 is MNHEY, CDR2 SVGEGT, per germline. V gave up 10 bases and J gave up 6 bases; unmatched junction bases: 7. The CDR3, as DNA: TGTGCCACCGGGACAGGCTGGGCTGAAGCTTTCTTT. It codes for CATGTGWAEAFF.

The sample holds many counts of this clonotype. The chain has TRBV12-3 or TRBV12-4 and TRBJ1-5; 7 bases fit TRBD1. Trimming removed 5 bases from V and 5 bases from J; junction bases left unmatched: 6. This CDR3 comprises 14 residues. The CDR3 sequence is CASSPTTGHQPQHF. CDR3 coding DNA: TGTGCCAGCAGTCCCACGACAGGGCATCAGCCCCAGCATTTT.